This is a list of T cell receptor beta chains from one sample in a study of T cells in Graves' hyperthyroidism and ophthalmopathy. TCRdb re-called the multiplex PCR reads through MiXCR, storing one row per CDR3 protein. The sample lists a few hundred thousand distinct CDR3 sequences; roughly 14% were seen once. The source material was blood. These TCRs come from a woman younger than 45 with Graves' hyperthyroidism. The conserved cysteine and the conserved F or W are not part of the CDR3 here. Each record gives: CDR3 protein, J gene, clone size, V gene. Clone size is given for some rows only: seen once, a few or many times, or a class if the clone is expanded.

CDR3aa: ASRYMGQDTQY
j_gene: TRBJ2-3
abundance: many
v_gene: TRBV7-6

CDR3aa: ASSLLRQRLNTEAF
j_gene: TRBJ1-1
abundance: -
v_gene: TRBV7-3

CDR3aa: SARDLGVEQF
j_gene: TRBJ2-1
abundance: many
v_gene: TRBV20-1

CDR3aa: ASSRSAGELF
j_gene: TRBJ2-2
abundance: many
v_gene: TRBV11-2

CDR3aa: ASSQAAHHASYEQY
j_gene: TRBJ2-7
abundance: few
v_gene: TRBV4-1

CDR3aa: ASSLPGEGQPQH
j_gene: TRBJ1-5
abundance: -
v_gene: TRBV27

CDR3aa: ATRGLAGNTGELF
j_gene: TRBJ2-2
abundance: many
v_gene: TRBV5-1

CDR3aa: ASSEPGLAASTPSTDTQY
j_gene: TRBJ2-3
abundance: -
v_gene: TRBV6-1

CDR3aa: ASSVETGNFVLAKNIQY
j_gene: TRBJ2-4
abundance: few
v_gene: TRBV6-1

CDR3aa: AWSGVGGGQF
j_gene: TRBJ2-1
abundance: many
v_gene: TRBV30

CDR3aa: ASSAGMNTEAF
j_gene: TRBJ1-1
abundance: many
v_gene: TRBV5-1

CDR3aa: ASSVYEQY
j_gene: TRBJ2-7
abundance: few
v_gene: TRBV5-1

CDR3aa: AISGRESGANVLT
j_gene: TRBJ2-6
abundance: few
v_gene: TRBV10-3

CDR3aa: ASSLARGPTDTQY
j_gene: TRBJ2-3
abundance: many
v_gene: TRBV7-9

CDR3aa: ASSLMASGIHEQY
j_gene: TRBJ2-7
abundance: many
v_gene: TRBV5-1

CDR3aa: ASSFQNSQETQY
j_gene: TRBJ2-5
abundance: -
v_gene: TRBV27

CDR3aa: ASSLGGSDPYEQY
j_gene: TRBJ2-7
abundance: many
v_gene: TRBV7-9

CDR3aa: ASSDGLAGVGETQY
j_gene: TRBJ2-5
abundance: -
v_gene: TRBV5-6

CDR3aa: ASSGIGTSGRSDTQY
j_gene: TRBJ2-3
abundance: -
v_gene: TRBV6-1

CDR3aa: ASRRTSGTLHTGELF
j_gene: TRBJ2-2
abundance: many
v_gene: TRBV7-9

CDR3aa: ASSLRTSGQPSTQY
j_gene: TRBJ2-3
abundance: many
v_gene: TRBV5-1

CDR3aa: ASRTAPGELF
j_gene: TRBJ2-2
abundance: few
v_gene: TRBV27

CDR3aa: ASTPRAAYEQY
j_gene: TRBJ2-7
abundance: many
v_gene: TRBV6-2/TRBV6-3

CDR3aa: ASSDAQRPTGYEQY
j_gene: TRBJ2-7
abundance: -
v_gene: TRBV6-4

CDR3aa: ASSQGGAGTEAF
j_gene: TRBJ1-1
abundance: few
v_gene: TRBV19

CDR3aa: ATSDSRINEQF
j_gene: TRBJ2-1
abundance: many
v_gene: TRBV24-1

CDR3aa: AISESSVSSYEQY
j_gene: TRBJ2-7
abundance: few
v_gene: TRBV10-3

CDR3aa: ASSATAGDEQY
j_gene: TRBJ2-7
abundance: -
v_gene: TRBV18

CDR3aa: ASSSAGLATTGELF
j_gene: TRBJ2-2
abundance: -
v_gene: TRBV7-2

CDR3aa: ASSPLRGVGYGYT
j_gene: TRBJ1-2
abundance: -
v_gene: TRBV28

CDR3aa: ASSYSMGLMNTEAF
j_gene: TRBJ1-1
abundance: few
v_gene: TRBV6-6

CDR3aa: SARDSILVPTTLKSGRFYYEQY
j_gene: TRBJ2-7
abundance: few
v_gene: TRBV20-1

CDR3aa: ASGTAYRSTEAF
j_gene: TRBJ1-1
abundance: -
v_gene: TRBV19

CDR3aa: ASSASGGSYEQY
j_gene: TRBJ2-7
abundance: few
v_gene: TRBV5-1

CDR3aa: ASSTTETQY
j_gene: TRBJ2-5
abundance: many
v_gene: TRBV7-9

CDR3aa: ASRSTGGPYEQY
j_gene: TRBJ2-7
abundance: many
v_gene: TRBV28

CDR3aa: ASSPLGEKLF
j_gene: TRBJ1-4
abundance: -
v_gene: TRBV4-1

CDR3aa: ASREEPGSSTDTQY
j_gene: TRBJ2-3
abundance: many
v_gene: TRBV7-6

CDR3aa: ASKVRGLTEAF
j_gene: TRBJ1-1
abundance: many
v_gene: TRBV2

CDR3aa: ASSREGLAGYNEQF
j_gene: TRBJ2-1
abundance: many
v_gene: TRBV11-1

CDR3aa: ASSQESEFNEQF
j_gene: TRBJ2-1
abundance: -
v_gene: TRBV4-1

CDR3aa: ASSLGYEETQY
j_gene: TRBJ2-5
abundance: few
v_gene: TRBV2

CDR3aa: ASSLGDGGTEAF
j_gene: TRBJ1-1
abundance: many
v_gene: TRBV7-9

CDR3aa: ASSLHRDSENIQY
j_gene: TRBJ2-4
abundance: many
v_gene: TRBV7-2

CDR3aa: ASRLSLLGSDTQY
j_gene: TRBJ2-3
abundance: few
v_gene: TRBV10-2

CDR3aa: ASSLTAGRNEQF
j_gene: TRBJ2-1
abundance: many
v_gene: TRBV5-1

CDR3aa: AISTGVGNSSYNEQF
j_gene: TRBJ2-1
abundance: few
v_gene: TRBV10-3

CDR3aa: ASPRFPSDGNTIY
j_gene: TRBJ1-3
abundance: -
v_gene: TRBV12-3/TRBV12-4

CDR3aa: ASSSWQGGYEQY
j_gene: TRBJ2-7
abundance: few
v_gene: TRBV27

CDR3aa: ASSPQGTQPQH
j_gene: TRBJ1-5
abundance: many
v_gene: TRBV18